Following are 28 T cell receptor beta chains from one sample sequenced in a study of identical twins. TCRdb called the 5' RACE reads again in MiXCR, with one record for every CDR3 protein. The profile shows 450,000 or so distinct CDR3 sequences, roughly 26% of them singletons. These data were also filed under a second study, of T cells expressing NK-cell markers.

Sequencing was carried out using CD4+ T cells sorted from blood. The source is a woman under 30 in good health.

The CDR3 loop reads CAISVEGNEQFF. CDR3 sequence (DNA): TGTGCCATCAGTGTCGAGGGAAATGAGCAGTTCTTC. V usage is TRBV10-3 and J usage is TRBJ2-1; possible D gene TRBD2, 5 bases. The germline CDR1 and CDR2 sequences are ENHRY and SYGVKD. The CDR3 runs to 12 residues. Trimming shortened V by 4 bases and J by 7 bases, and 8 bases separated the two germline ends.

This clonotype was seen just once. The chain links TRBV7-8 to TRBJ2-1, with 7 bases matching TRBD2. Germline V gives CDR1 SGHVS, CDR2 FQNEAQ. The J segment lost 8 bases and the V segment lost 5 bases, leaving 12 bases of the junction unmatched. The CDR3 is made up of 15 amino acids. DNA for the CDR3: TGTGCCAGCAGCCCCCGGTGGGGGGGACTCGATGAGCAGTTCTTC. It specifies CASSPRWGGLDEQFF.

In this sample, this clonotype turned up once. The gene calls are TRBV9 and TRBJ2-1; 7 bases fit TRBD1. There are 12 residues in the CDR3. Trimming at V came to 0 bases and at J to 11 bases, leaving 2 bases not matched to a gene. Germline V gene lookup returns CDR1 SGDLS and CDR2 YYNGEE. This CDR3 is CASSVGGGKQFF. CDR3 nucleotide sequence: TGTGCCAGCAGCGTAGGAGGGGGCAAGCAGTTCTTC.

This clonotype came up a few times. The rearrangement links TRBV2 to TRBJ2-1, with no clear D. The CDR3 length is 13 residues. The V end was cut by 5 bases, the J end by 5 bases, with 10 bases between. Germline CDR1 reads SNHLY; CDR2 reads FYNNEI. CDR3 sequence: CASSLFRDNEQFF. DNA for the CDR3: TGTGCCAGCAGTCTATTCCGGGACAATGAGCAGTTCTTC.

The CDR3 sequence is CASSLGAANIQYF. CDR3 coding DNA: TGTGCCAGCAGTTTAGGGGCAGCAAACATTCAGTACTTC. The chain links TRBV12-3 or TRBV12-4 to TRBJ2-4; D ambiguous. Trimming removed 1 base from V and 6 bases from J, with 7 bases in between. This CDR3 contains 13 residues.

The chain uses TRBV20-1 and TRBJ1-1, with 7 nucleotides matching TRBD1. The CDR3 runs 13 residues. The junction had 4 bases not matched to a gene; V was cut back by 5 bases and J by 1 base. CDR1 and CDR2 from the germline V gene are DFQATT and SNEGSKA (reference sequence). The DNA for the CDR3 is TGCAGTGCTCGGGACAGCCCGAACACTGAAGCTTTCTTT. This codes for CSARDSPNTEAFF.

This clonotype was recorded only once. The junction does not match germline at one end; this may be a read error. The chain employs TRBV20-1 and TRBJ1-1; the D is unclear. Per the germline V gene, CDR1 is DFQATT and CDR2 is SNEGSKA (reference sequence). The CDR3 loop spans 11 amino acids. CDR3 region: CSASVPGVGLF. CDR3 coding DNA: TGCAGTGCTAGTGTGCCCGGAGTAGGTCTCTTT.

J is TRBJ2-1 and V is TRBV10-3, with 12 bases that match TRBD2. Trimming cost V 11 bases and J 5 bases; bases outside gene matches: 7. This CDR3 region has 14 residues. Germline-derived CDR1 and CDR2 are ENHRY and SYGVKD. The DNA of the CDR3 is TGTGCCGCCGCTAGCGGGGGGGCCCACAATGAGCAGTTCTTC. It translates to CAAASGGAHNEQFF.

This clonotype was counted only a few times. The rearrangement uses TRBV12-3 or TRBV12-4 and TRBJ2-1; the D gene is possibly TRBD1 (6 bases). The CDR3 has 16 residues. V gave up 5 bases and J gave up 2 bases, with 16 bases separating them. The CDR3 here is CASSTRTAGTYNEQFF. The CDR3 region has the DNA TGTGCCAGCAGTACCCGGACAGCAGGCACCTACAATGAGCAGTTCTTC.

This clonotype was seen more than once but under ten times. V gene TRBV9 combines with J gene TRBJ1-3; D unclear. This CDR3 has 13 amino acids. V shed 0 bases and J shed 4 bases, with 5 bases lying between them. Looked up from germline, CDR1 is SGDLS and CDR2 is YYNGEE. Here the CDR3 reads CASSVVGGNTIYF. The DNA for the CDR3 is TGTGCCAGCAGCGTAGTCGGGGGAAACACCATATATTTT.

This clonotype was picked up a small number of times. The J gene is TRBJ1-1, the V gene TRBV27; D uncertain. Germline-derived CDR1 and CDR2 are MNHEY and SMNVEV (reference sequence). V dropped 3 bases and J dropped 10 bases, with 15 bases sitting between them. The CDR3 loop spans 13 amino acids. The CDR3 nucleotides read TGTGCCAGCAGTTTTAGGGTCACTACCGGAGCTTTCTTT. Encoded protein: CASSFRVTTGAFF.

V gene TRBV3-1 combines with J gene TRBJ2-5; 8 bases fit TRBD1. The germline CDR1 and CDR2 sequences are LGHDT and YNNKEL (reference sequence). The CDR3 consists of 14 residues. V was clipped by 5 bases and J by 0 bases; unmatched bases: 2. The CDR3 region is CASSDRGYQETQYF. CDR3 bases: TGTGCCAGCAGCGACAGGGGTTACCAAGAGACCCAGTACTTC.

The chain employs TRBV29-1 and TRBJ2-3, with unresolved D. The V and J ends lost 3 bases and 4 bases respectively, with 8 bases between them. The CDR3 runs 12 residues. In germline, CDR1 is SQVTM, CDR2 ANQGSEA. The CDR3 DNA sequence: TGCAGCGTTGACAGGCAGGCAGATACGCAGTATTTT. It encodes CSVDRQADTQYF.

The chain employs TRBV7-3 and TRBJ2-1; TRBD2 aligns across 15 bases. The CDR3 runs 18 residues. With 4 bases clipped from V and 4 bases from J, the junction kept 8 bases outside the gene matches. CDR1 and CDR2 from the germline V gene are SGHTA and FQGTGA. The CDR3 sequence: CASSYGLAGGPGYNEQFF. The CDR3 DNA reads TGTGCCAGCAGCTACGGACTAGCGGGGGGGCCAGGATACAATGAGCAGTTCTTC.

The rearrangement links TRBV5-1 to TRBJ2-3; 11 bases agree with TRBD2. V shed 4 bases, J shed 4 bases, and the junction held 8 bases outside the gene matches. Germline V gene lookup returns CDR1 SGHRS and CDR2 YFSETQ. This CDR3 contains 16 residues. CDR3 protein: CASSPAGTSGSDTQYF. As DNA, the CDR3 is TGCGCCAGCAGCCCGGCCGGGACTAGCGGATCAGATACGCAGTATTTT.

In DNA form, the CDR3 reads TGTGCCAGCATGAAGACACAGGGCTACGAGCAGTACTTC. This codes for CASMKTQGYEQYF. The chain couples TRBV6-1 to TRBJ2-7; the D gene is possibly TRBD1 (6 bases). Germline assignment: CDR1 MNHNS and CDR2 SASEGT. The CDR3 totals 13 residues. Trimming left V 7 bases short and J 3 bases short, with 13 bases between.

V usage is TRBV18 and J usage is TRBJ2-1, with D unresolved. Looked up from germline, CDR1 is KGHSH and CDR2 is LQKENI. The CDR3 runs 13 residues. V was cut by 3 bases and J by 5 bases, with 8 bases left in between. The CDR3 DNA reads TGTGCCAGCTCACCGAGCGCCAACAATGAGCAGTTCTTC. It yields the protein CASSPSANNEQFF.

The DNA of the CDR3 is TGCAGCGTTGAACCACGCAACACTGAAGCTTTCTTT. It translates to CSVEPRNTEAFF. J is TRBJ1-1 and V is TRBV29-1; D not resolved. Between the trimmed V and J ends, which lost 2 bases and 2 bases, there was a span of 6 bases. The CDR3 is 12 residues long. CDR1 SQVTM and CDR2 ANQGSEA come from the germline V gene.

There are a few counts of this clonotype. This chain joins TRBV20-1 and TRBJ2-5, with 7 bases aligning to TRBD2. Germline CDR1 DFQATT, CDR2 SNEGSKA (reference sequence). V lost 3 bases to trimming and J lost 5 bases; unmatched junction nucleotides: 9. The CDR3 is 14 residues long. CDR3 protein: CSARPPGGGETQYF. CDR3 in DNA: TGCAGTGCTAGGCCCCCGGGAGGTGGTGAGACCCAGTACTTC.

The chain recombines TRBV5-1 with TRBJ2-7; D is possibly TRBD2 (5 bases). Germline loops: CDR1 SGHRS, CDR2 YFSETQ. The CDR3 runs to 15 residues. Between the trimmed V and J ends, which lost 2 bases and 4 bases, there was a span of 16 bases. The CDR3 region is CASSLNPRGLYEQYF. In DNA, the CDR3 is TGCGCCAGCAGCTTAAATCCGCGAGGGCTTTACGAGCAGTACTTC.

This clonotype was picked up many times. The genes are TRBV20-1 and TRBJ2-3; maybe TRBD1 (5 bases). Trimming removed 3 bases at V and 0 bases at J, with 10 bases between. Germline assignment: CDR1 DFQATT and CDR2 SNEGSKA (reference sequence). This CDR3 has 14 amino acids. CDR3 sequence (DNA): TGCAGTGCTAGCGACAGTCCGAGCACAGATACGCAGTATTTT. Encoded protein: CSASDSPSTDTQYF.

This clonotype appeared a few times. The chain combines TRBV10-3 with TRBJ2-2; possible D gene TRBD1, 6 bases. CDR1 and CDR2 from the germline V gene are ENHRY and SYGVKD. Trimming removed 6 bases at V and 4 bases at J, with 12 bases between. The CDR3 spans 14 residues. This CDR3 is CAISGTLGTGELFF. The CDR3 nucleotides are TGTGCCATCAGCGGGACACTGGGCACCGGGGAGCTGTTTTTT.

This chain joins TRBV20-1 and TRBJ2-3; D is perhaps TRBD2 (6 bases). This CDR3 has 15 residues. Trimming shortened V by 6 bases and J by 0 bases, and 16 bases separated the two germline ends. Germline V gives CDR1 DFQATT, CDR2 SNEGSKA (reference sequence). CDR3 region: CSASGRGSSTDTQYF. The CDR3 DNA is TGCAGTGCCTCTGGGCGGGGTTCTAGCACAGATACGCAGTATTTT.

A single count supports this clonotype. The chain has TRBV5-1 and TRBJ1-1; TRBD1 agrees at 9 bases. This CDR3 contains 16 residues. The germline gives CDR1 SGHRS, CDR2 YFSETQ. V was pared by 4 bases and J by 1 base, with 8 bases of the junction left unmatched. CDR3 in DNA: TGCGCCAGCAGCCGAAGCCCGGGACAGGGGAACACTGAAGCTTTCTTT. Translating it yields CASSRSPGQGNTEAFF.

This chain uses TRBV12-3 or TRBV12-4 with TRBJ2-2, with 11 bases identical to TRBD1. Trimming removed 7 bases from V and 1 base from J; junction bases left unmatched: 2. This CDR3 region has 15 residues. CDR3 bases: TGTGCCAGCAAAGGGACAGGGGGGAACACCGGGGAGCTGTTTTTT. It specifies CASKGTGGNTGELFF.

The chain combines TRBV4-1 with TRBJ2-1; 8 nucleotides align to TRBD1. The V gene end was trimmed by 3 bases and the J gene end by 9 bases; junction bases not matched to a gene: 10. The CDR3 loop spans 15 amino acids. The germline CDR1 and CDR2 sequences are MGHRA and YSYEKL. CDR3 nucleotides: TGCGCCAGCAGCCAGTCAGGGGACAGGATGGGTGAGCAGTTCTTC. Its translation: CASSQSGDRMGEQFF.

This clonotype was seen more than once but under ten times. CDR3 nucleotide sequence: TGTGCCAGCAGCTTGGTGTCGAGCGGGGTGAAGACAGATACGCAGTATTTT. Its translation is CASSLVSSGVKTDTQYF. V and J are TRBV7-2 and TRBJ2-3; 7 positions match TRBD2. This CDR3 comprises 17 residues. J was trimmed by 3 bases and V by 3 bases; bases with no gene match: 12. Germline V lookup: CDR1 SGHTA, CDR2 FQGNSA.

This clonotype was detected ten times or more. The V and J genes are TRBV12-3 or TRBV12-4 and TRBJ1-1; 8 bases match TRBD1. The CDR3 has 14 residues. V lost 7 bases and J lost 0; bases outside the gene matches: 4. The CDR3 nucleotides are TGTGCCAGCAAGACAGGGGAGGTGAACACTGAAGCTTTCTTT. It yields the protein CASKTGEVNTEAFF.